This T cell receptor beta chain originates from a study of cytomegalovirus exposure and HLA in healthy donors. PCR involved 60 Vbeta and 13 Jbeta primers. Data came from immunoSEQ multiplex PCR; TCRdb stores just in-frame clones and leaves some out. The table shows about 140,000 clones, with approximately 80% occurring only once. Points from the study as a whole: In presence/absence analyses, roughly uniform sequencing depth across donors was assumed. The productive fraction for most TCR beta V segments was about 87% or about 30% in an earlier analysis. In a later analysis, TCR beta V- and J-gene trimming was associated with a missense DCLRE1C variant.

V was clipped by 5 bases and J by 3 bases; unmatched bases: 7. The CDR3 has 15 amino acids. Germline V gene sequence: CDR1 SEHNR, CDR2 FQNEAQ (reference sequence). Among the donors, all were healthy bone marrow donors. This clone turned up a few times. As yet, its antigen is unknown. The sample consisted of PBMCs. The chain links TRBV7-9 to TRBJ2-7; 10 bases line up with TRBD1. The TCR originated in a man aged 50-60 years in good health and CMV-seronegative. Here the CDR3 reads CASSHRDRGFYEQYF. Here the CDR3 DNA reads TGTGCCAGCAGCCACCGGGACAGGGGTTTCTACGAGCAGTACTTC.